These T cell receptor beta chains were read from a single sample in a study of molecular identifiers for immune sequencing clone quantification. Each CDR3 protein gets one entry after TCRdb re-called the PCR reads with MiXCR. The sample comprises about 500,000 distinct CDR3 sequences, about 20% of which are singletons, and 0.7% to 0.95% rests with the top ten. The material sequenced was naive CD8+ T cells from blood, with Jurkat cell RNA spiked in. The receptors shown here come from a human donor in good health. Some libraries in this study had Jurkat cell RNA spiked in. The CDR3 runs from the conserved cysteine through the conserved F or W. A D gene is named only where the DNA matches it firmly. Size is stated for part of the rows, as once, few or many counts, or as a class when the clone is expanded.

D gene	J gene	clone size	V gene	CDR3 length	CDR3 protein	CDR3 DNA
NA	TRBJ2-4	few	TRBV10-3	16	CAISKNSDPPRNIQYF	TGTGCCATCAGTAAAAACTCCGACCCCCCGCGGAACATTCAGTACTTC
NA	TRBJ1-1	NA	TRBV27	14	CASRPAGVNTEAFF	TGTGCCAGCAGGCCGGCAGGGGTAAACACTGAAGCTTTCTTT
TRBD1	TRBJ2-7	NA	TRBV20-1	12	CSARDRSDEQYF	TGCAGTGCTCGGGACAGGTCAGACGAGCAGTACTTC
TRBD1	TRBJ2-3	NA	TRBV6-5	16	CASSYLTGGGADTQYF	TGTGCCAGCAGTTACCTGACAGGGGGCGGAGCAGATACGCAGTATTTT
NA	TRBJ1-5	NA	TRBV30	14	CAWTAGGGNQPQHF	TGTGCCTGGACGGCTGGGGGCGGCAATCAGCCCCAGCATTTT
NA	TRBJ2-1	NA	TRBV5-6	13	CAGSLVLGDEQFF	TGTGCCGGCAGCTTGGTCTTAGGGGATGAGCAGTTCTTC
NA	TRBJ2-7	many	TRBV29-1	11	CSVLQRSAQYF	TGCAGCGTCCTACAGCGATCGGCGCAGTACTTC
NA	TRBJ2-5	many	TRBV27	14	CASSPTMNQETQYF	TGTGCCAGCAGTCCAACAATGAACCAAGAGACCCAGTACTTC
NA	TRBJ2-3	many	TRBV7-9	16	CASSPRGAGSTDTQYF	TGTGCCAGCAGCCCTAGGGGAGCAGGGAGCACAGATACGCAGTATTTT
NA	TRBJ1-1	NA	TRBV21-1	16	CASSKGGDRVRTEAFF	TGTGCCAGCAGCAAAGGAGGAGACAGGGTTCGCACTGAAGCTTTCTTT
TRBD1	TRBJ1-5	many	TRBV28	12	CASTGGNQPQHF	TGTGCCAGCACAGGGGGTAATCAGCCCCAGCATTTT
TRBD1	TRBJ2-1	few	TRBV29-1	13	CSVRQGSYNEQFF	TGCAGCGTACGACAGGGGTCCTACAATGAGCAGTTCTTC
NA	TRBJ1-4	NA	TRBV2	14	CALRRRGADEKLFF	TGTGCCCTCAGACGACGGGGGGCTGATGAAAAACTGTTTTTT
TRBD2	TRBJ2-1	few	TRBV28	16	CASSSWTSGMGDEQFF	TGTGCCAGCAGTTCCTGGACTAGCGGGATGGGGGATGAGCAGTTCTTC
TRBD2	TRBJ2-2	NA	TRBV6-2/TRBV6-3	20	CASRSTVTLVAGPNTGELFF	TGTGCCAGCAGGTCAACAGTAACCCTTGTAGCGGGACCGAACACCGGGGAGCTGTTTTTT
NA	TRBJ2-7	many	TRBV6-6	14	CASATPGFSYEQYF	TGTGCCAGCGCAACTCCGGGATTCTCCTACGAGCAGTACTTC
TRBD1	TRBJ2-3	many	TRBV7-6	16	CASSSRMGQNTDTQYF	TGTGCCAGCAGCTCCCGAATGGGACAGAACACAGATACGCAGTATTTT
NA	TRBJ2-2	NA	TRBV19	14	CASTIGSPSGEPFF	TGTGCCAGTACCATAGGTAGTCCCTCCGGGGAGCCGTTTTTT
NA	TRBJ1-1	NA	TRBV5-3	13	CASGLGSGTEAFF	TGTGCCAGCGGCTTGGGAAGCGGCACTGAAGCTTTCTTT
NA	TRBJ1-1	NA	TRBV4-1	12	CASSPPGSEAFF	TGCGCCAGCAGCCCGCCGGGCAGTGAAGCTTTCTTT
NA	TRBJ2-7	NA	TRBV7-6	15	CASSLAAEPIYEQYF	TGTGCCAGCAGCTTAGCAGCAGAACCAATCTACGAGCAGTACTTC
NA	TRBJ1-1	few	TRBV4-1	15	CASSQEDSMNTEAFF	TGCGCCAGCAGCCAAGAGGACAGCATGAACACTGAAGCTTTCTTT